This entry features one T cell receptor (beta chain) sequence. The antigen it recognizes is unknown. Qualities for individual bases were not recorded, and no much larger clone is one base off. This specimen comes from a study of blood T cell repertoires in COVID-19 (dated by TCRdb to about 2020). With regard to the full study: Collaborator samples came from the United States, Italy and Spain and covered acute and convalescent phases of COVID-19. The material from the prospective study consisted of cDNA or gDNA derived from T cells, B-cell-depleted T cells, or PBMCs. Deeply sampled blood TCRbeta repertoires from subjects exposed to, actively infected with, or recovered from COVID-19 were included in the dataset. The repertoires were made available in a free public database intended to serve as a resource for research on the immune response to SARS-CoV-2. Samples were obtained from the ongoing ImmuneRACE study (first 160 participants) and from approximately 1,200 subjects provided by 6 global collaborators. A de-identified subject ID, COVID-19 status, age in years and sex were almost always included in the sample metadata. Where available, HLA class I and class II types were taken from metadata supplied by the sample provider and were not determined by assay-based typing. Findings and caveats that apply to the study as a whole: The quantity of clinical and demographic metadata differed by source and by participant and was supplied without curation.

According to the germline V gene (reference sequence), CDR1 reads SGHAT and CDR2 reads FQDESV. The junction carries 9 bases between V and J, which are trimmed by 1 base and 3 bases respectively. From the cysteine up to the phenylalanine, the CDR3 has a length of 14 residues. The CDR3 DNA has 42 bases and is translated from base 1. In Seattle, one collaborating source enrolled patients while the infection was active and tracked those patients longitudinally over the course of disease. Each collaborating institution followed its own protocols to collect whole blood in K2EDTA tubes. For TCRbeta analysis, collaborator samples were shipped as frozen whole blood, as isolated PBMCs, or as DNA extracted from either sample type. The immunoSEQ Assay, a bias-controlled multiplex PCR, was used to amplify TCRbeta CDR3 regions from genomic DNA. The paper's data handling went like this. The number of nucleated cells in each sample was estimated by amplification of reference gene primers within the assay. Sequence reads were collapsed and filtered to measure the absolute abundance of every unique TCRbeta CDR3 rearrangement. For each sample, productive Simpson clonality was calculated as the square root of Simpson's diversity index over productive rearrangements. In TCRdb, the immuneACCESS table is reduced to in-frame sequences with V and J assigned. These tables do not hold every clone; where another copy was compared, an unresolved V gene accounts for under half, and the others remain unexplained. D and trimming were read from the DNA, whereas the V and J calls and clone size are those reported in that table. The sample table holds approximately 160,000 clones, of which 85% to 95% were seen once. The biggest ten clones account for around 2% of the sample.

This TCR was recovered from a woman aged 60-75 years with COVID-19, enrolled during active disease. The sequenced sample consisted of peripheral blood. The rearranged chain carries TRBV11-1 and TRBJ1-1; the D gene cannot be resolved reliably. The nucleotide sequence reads TGTGCCAGCAGCTTAGGGCCGAGGGACACTGAAGCTTTCTTT. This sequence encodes CASSLGPRDTEAFF. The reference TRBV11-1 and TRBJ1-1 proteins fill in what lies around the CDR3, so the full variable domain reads EAEVAQSPRYKITEKSQAVAFWCDPISGHATLYWYRQILGQGPELLVQFQDESVVDDSQLPKDRFSAERLKGVDSTLKIQPAELGDSAMYLCASSLGPRDTEAFFGQGTRLTVV.